Listed here is a single T cell receptor beta chain. The antigen is not known. These data originate in a study of T cell responses to AZD1222 COVID-19 vaccine. Study-wide points: Increased Spike-specific TCR breadth and depth were observed after two AZD1222 doses.

Only in-frame clones appear in the TCRdb table, and some are missing; sequencing was by immunoSEQ multiplex PCR. The table lists 84,000 or so clones, roughly nine tenths of them singletons, with 2.2% in the top ten. V was clipped by 6 bases and J by 5 bases, with 10 bases between them. Germline V CDR1 and CDR2: KGHSH, LQKENI. The CDR3 consists of 12 residues. The V gene is TRBV18, the J gene TRBJ2-5; D call uncertain. Sequenced here: peripheral blood, sampled on day 0 of AZD1222 vaccination. The TCR was taken from an adult in good health. For the CDR3, the DNA is TGTGCCAGCTCCTCCATGGGGGAGACCCAGTACTTC. The encoded protein is CASSSMGETQYF.